This TCR beta chain came from a study of identical twins. Study results and limitations: In cord blood, abundant beta clonotypes had fewer insertions; memory showed no trend. Out-of-frame alpha sequences shared by twins were enriched for low generation probability. Twins' excess sharing was less marked for out-of-frame beta sequences.

In regard to this clonotype: The antigen is not known.

TCRdb passed the 5' RACE reads through MiXCR, listing each CDR3 protein once. The sample includes more than 400,000 distinct CDR3 sequences, 12% to 15% seen only once; the top ten take 0.44%. Each donor was a healthy Caucasian. The data also belong to a second study, concerning yellow fever vaccine responses in identical twins.

Sequenced input: CD4+ T cells sorted from blood. The receptor's source is a woman under 30 in good health.

The CDR3 here is CASSPGAGLAASSSYNEQFF. As DNA, the CDR3 is TGCGCCAGCAGCCCGGGGGCGGGACTAGCGGCGTCAAGCTCCTACAATGAGCAGTTCTTC. The chain carries TRBV5-1 and TRBJ2-1; 11 positions agree with TRBD2. The CDR3 runs 20 residues. CDR1 and CDR2 from the germline V gene are SGHRS and YFSETQ. The V segment lost 4 bases and the J segment 0 bases; nucleotides outside the gene matches: 15.